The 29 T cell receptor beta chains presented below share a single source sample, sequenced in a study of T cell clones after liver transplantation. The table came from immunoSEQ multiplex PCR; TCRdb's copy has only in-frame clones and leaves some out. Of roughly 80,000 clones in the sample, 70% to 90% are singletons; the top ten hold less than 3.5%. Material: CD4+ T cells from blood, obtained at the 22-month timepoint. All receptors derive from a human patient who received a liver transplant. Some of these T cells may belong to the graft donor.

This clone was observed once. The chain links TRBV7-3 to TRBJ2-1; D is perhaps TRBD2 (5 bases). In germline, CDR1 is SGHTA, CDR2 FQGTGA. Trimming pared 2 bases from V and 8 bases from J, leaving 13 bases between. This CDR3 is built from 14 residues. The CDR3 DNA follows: TGTGCCAGCAGCTTAGGGCGGGCCACCGATGAGCAGTTCTTC. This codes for CASSLGRATDEQFF.

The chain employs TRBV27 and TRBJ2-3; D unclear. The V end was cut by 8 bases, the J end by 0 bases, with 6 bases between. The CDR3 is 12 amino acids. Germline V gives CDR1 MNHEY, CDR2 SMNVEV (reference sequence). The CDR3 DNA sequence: TGTGCCAGCGCAAGGAGCACAGATACGCAGTATTTT. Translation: CASARSTDTQYF.

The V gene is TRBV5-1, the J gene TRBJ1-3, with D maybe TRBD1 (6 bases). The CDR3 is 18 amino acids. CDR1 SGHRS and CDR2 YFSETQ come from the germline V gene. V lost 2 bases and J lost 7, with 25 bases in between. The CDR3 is CASSFEGGAGSSFNTIYF. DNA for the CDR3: TGCGCCAGCAGCTTTGAGGGGGGAGCAGGATCCTCTTTTAACACCATATATTTT.

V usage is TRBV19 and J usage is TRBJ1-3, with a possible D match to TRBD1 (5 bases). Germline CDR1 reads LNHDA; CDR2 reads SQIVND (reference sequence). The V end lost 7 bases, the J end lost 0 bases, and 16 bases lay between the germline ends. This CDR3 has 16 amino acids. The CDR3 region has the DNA TGTGCCAGTAACCCGACAGCCACCCACTCTGGAAACACCATATATTTT. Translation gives CASNPTATHSGNTIYF.

In DNA form, the CDR3 reads TGTGCCAGCAAAAAGCGGGAGGGCCTTAATGAGCAGTTCTTC. Translation gives CASKKREGLNEQFF. The chain uses TRBV27 and TRBJ2-1; 10 positions agree with TRBD2. V was clipped by 7 bases and J by 7 bases; unmatched bases: 7. Germline V CDR1 and CDR2: MNHEY, SMNVEV (reference sequence). CDR3 size: 14 residues.

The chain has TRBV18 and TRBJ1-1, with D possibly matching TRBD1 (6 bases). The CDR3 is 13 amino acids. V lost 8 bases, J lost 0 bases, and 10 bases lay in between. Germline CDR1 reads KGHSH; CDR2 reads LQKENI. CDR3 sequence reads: CASLGGMNTEAFF. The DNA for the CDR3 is TGTGCCAGCCTAGGGGGGATGAACACTGAAGCTTTCTTT.

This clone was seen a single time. This chain's CDR3 is CASSLTGGADGYTF. In DNA form, the CDR3 reads TGTGCCAGCAGTTTGACAGGGGGAGCCGATGGCTACACCTTC. This chain uses TRBV6-5 with TRBJ1-2; 9 nucleotides align to TRBD1. This CDR3 comprises 14 residues. CDR1 MNHEY and CDR2 SVGAGI come from the germline V gene. The V gene end was trimmed by 4 bases and the J gene end by 6 bases; junction bases not matched to a gene: 6.

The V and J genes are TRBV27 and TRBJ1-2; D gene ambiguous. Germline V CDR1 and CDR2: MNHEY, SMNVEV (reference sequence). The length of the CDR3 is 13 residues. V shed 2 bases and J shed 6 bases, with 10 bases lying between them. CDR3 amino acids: CASSLRRENGYTF. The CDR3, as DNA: TGTGCCAGCAGTTTAAGGCGGGAAAATGGCTACACCTTC.

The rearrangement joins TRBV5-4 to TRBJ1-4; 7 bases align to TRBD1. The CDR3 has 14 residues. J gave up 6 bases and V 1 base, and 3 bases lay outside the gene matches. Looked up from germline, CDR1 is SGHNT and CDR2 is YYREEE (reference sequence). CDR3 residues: CASSLMGTDEKLFF. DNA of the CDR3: TGTGCCAGCAGCTTGATGGGGACAGATGAAAAACTGTTTTTT. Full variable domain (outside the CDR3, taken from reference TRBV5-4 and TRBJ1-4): ETGVTQSPTHLIKTRGQQVTLRCSSQSGHNTVSWYQQALGQGPQFIFQYYREEENGRGNFPPRFSGLQFPNYSSELNVNALELDDSALYLCASSLMGTDEKLFFGSGTQLSVL.

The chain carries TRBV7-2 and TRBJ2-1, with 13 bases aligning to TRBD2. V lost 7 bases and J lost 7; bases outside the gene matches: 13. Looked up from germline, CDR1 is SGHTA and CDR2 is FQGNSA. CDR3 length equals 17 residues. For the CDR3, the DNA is TGTGCCAGCACAATACTCAGGACTAGCGGGGGCTGGAATGAGCAGTTCTTC. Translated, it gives CASTILRTSGGWNEQFF.

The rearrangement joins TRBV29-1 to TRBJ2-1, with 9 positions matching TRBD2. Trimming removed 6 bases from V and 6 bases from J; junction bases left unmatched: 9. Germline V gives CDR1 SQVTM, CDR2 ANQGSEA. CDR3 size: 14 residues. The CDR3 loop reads CSVAGTSSVNEQFF. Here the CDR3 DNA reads TGCAGCGTCGCCGGGACTAGCTCGGTCAATGAGCAGTTCTTC.

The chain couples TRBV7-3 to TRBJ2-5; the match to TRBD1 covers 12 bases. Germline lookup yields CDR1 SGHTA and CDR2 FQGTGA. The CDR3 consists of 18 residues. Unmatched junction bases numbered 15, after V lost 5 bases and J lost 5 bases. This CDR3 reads CASSHPPGTGGDPETQYF. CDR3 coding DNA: TGTGCCAGCAGCCACCCCCCGGGGACAGGGGGCGATCCGGAGACCCAGTACTTC.

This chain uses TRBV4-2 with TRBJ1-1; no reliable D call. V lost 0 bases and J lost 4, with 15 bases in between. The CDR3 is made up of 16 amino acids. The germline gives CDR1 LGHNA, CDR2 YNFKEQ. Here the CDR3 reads CASSQDFGSVSTEAFF. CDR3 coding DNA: TGTGCCAGCAGCCAAGATTTTGGGTCTGTTAGCACTGAAGCTTTCTTT.

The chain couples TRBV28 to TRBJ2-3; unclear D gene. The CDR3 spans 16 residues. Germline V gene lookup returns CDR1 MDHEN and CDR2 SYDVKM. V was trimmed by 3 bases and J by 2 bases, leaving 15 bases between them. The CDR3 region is CASSFRTTFSTDTQYF. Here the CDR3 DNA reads TGTGCCAGCAGTTTTCGGACCACCTTCTCCACAGATACGCAGTATTTT.

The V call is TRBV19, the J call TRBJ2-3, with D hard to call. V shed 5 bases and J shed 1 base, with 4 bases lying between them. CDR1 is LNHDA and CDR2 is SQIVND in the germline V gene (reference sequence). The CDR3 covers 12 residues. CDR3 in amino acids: CASSPRTDTQYF. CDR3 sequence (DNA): TGTGCCAGTAGTCCGCGCACAGATACGCAGTATTTT.

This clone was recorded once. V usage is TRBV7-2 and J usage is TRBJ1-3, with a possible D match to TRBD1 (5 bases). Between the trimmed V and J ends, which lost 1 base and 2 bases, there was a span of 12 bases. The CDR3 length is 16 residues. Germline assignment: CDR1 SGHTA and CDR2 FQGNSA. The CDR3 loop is CASSLDGGRAGNTIYF. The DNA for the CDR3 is TGTGCCAGCAGCTTAGACGGGGGGAGAGCTGGAAACACCATATATTTT.

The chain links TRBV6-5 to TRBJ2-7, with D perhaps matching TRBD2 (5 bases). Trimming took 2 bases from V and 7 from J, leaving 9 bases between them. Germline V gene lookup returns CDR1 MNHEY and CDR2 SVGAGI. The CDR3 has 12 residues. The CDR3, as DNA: TGTGCCAGCAGTTACGGGTCGGGGGAGCAGTACTTC. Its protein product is CASSYGSGEQYF.

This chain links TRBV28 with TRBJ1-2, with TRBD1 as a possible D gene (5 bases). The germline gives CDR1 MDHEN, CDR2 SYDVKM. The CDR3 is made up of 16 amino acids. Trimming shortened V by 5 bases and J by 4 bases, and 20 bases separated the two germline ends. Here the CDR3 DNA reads TGTGCCAGCAGTCAGACCCGCGGGGGAAGGAGCTATGGCTACACCTTC. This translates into CASSQTRGGRSYGYTF.

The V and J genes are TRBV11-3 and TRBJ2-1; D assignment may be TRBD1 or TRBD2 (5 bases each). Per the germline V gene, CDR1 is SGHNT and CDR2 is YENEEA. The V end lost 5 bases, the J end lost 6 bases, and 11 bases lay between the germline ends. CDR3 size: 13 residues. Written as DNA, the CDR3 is TGTGCCAGCAGCGTCGGGACCAGCAATGAGCAGTTCTTC. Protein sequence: CASSVGTSNEQFF.

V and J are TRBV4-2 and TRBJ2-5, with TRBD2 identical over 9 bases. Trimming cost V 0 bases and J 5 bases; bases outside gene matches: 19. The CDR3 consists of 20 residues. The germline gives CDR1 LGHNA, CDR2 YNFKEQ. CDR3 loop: CASSQDVQGTSSIWGETQYF. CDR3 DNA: TGTGCCAGCAGCCAAGATGTACAGGGGACTAGCTCCATCTGGGGGGAGACCCAGTACTTC.

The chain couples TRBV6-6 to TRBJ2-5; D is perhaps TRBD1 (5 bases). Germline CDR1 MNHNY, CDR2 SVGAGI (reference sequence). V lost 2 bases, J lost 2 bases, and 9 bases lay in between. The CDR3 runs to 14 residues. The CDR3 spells CASSYGTGQETQYF. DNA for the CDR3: TGTGCCAGCAGTTACGGCACAGGTCAAGAGACCCAGTACTTC.

The CDR3 nucleotides are TGTGCCAGCAGTGCAGGGGGAAACACTGAAGCTTTCTTT. This encodes CASSAGGNTEAFF. The rearrangement joins TRBV6-6 to TRBJ1-1, with 7 bases matching TRBD1. CDR1 and CDR2 (germline): MNHNY, SVGAGI (reference sequence). V lost 5 bases and J lost 2; bases outside the gene matches: 2. The CDR3 runs 13 residues.

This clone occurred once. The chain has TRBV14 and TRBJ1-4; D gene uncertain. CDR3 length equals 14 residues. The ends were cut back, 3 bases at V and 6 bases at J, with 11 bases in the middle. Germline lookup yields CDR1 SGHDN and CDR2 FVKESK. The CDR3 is CASSQPSPYEKLFF. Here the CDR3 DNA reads TGTGCCAGCAGCCAGCCCTCACCCTATGAAAAACTGTTTTTT.

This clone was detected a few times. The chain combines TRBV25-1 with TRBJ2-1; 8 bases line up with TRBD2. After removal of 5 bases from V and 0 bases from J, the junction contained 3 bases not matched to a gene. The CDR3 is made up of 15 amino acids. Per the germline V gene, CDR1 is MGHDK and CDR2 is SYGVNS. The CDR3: CASSRGGPSYNEQFF. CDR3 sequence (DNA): TGTGCCAGCAGTCGGGGGGGTCCCTCCTACAATGAGCAGTTCTTC.

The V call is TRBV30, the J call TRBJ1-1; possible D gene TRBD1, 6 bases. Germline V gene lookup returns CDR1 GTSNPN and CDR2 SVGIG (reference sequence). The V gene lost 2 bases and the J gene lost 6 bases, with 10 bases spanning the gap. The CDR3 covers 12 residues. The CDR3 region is CAWSRGQSEAFF. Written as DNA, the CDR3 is TGTGCCTGGAGTAGAGGACAGTCTGAAGCTTTCTTT. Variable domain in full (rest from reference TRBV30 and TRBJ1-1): SQTIHQWPATLVQPVGSPLSLECTVEGTSNPNLYWYRQAAGRGLQLLFYSVGIGQISSEVPQNLSASRPQDRQFILSSKKLLLSDSGFYLCAWSRGQSEAFFGQGTRLTVV.

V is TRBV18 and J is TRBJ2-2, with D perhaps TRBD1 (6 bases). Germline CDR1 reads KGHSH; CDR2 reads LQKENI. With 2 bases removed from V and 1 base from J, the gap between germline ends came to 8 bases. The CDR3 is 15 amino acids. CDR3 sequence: CASSPLGQNTGELFF. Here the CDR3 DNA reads TGTGCCAGCTCACCATTGGGACAGAACACCGGGGAGCTGTTTTTT. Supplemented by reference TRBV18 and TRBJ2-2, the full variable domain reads NAGVMQNPRHLVRRRGQEARLRCSPMKGHSHVYWYRQLPEEGLKFMVYLQKENIIDESGMPKERFSAEFPKEGPSILRIQQVVRGDSAAYFCASSPLGQNTGELFFGEGSRLTVL.

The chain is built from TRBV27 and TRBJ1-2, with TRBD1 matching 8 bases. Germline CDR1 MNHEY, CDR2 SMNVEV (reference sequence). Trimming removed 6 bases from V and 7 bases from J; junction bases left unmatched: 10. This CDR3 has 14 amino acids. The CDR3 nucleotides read TGTGCCAGCAGAGGGGGGGACAGGACGGGTGGCTACACCTTC. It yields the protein CASRGGDRTGGYTF.

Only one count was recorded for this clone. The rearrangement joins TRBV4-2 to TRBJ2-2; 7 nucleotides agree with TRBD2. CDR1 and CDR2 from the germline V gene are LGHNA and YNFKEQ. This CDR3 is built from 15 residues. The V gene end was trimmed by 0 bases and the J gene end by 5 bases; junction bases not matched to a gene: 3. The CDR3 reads CASSQDRGGTGELFF. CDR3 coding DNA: TGTGCCAGCAGCCAAGATAGGGGAGGGACCGGGGAGCTGTTTTTT.

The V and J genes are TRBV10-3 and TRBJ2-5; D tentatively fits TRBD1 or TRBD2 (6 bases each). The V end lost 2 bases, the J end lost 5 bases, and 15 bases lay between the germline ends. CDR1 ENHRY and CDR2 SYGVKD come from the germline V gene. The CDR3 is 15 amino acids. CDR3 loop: CAISEGTGGLETQYF. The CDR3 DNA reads TGTGCCATCAGTGAGGGGACTGGGGGGCTGGAGACCCAGTACTTC.